This TCR beta chain was obtained from a study of T-cell reconstitution after alpha-beta-depleted transplantation in children. This clonotype was observed a few times. The trim removed 1 base at V and 4 bases at J, leaving 14 bases unmatched. In germline, CDR1 is LGHNA, CDR2 YSLEER. The CDR3 runs 18 residues. Molecular barcoding with unique molecular identifiers was used for the TCRbeta library. TCRdb passed the PCR reads through MiXCR, listing each CDR3 protein once. This table holds 350,000 to 400,000 distinct CDR3 sequences, about 20% found once. The TCR comes from a human donor who donated a stem cell graft to a child with acute myeloid leukemia. Sequenced material: PBMCs from the stem cell graft donor, taken from the stem cell graft. The rearrangement links TRBV4-3 to TRBJ2-3, with 7 bases that match TRBD2. In DNA form, the CDR3 reads TGCGCCAGCAGCCAAGCGGGGGGAGGTGTCCATGCGGCAGATACGCAGTATTTT. Amino acid sequence: CASSQAGGGVHAADTQYF.